The entry below gives a single T cell receptor (beta chain) sequence along with its context. The antigen remains unidentified. The length of the CDR3 is 14 residues. Looked up from germline, CDR1 is MDHEN and CDR2 is SYDVKM. Trimming left V 11 bases short and J 4 bases short, with 18 bases between. The entry originates in a study of shared clonotypes between healthy human individuals. Across the study: Aged 18 to 49, the donors were two women and a few men.

Study outcomes and limitations: Memory subsets had estimated richness that was generally smaller than that of naive subsets.

Libraries were prepared by immunoSEQ multiplex PCR; TCRdb keeps only in-frame clonotypes and omits some of them. This repertoire shows around 510,000 clones, more than 95% found once; its top ten account for 0.05% to 0.08%. The clonotype was recovered from a woman aged 30 to 39 in good health. V usage is TRBV28 and J usage is TRBJ2-1; D is possibly TRBD1 (6 bases). Specimen: naive CD4+ T cells sorted from blood. Described subset: CD45RA+ positively selected. CDR3 loop: CAAGADRLYNEQFF. CDR3 nucleotides: TGTGCCGCAGGGGCCGACCGACTATACAATGAGCAGTTCTTC.